The clone carrying this T cell receptor (beta chain) was found a few times. Its matching antigen is unknown. Naive CD8 T cells were FACS-sorted by CD8+CD4-CCR7+CD45RA+ markers. CDR3 size: 17 residues. J gave up 1 base and V 4 bases, and 8 bases lay outside the gene matches. The germline CDR1 and CDR2 sequences are MGHRA and YSYEKL. This sample stems from a study of molecular identifiers for immune sequencing clone quantification. Study overall: The replicates split RNA from about 20,000 or 100,000 naive CD8 cells five ways and sequenced four.

Each CDR3 protein gets one entry after TCRdb re-called the PCR reads with MiXCR. The table records about half a million distinct CDR3 sequences, about 26% of them present only once. Study conclusions and caveats: Detecting spiked Jurkat TCR RNA from one cell among about a million naive cells was reportedly possible. Over 99% of CMV-specific effector molecules, but under 1% of naive ones, were in clones above 20 copies.

The TCR was taken from a human donor in good health. Some libraries in this study had Jurkat cell RNA spiked in. The sequencing sample was made of naive CD8+ T cells from blood, with Jurkat cell RNA spiked in. Stated subset: FACS-sorted CD8+CD4-CCR7+CD45RA+ naive T cells. The rearrangement links TRBV4-1 to TRBJ2-2, with TRBD1 matching over 8 bases. The CDR3 reads CASSLSRTGMNTGELFF. CDR3 nucleotides: TGCGCCAGCAGCCTCTCTAGGACAGGGATGAACACCGGGGAGCTGTTTTTT.